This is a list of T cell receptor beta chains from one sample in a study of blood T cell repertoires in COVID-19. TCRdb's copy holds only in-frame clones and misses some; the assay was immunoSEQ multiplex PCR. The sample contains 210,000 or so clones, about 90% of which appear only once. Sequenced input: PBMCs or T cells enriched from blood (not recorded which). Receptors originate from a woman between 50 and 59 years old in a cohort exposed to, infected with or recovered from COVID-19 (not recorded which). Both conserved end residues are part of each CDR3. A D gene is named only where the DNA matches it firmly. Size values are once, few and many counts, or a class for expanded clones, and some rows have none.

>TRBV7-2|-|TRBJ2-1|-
TGTGCCAGCAGCTTCCTCCCCGACAATGAGCAGTTCTTC
CASSFLPDNEQFF
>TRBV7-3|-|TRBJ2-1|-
TGTGCCAGCAGCTTAGGAGGCGTGTGGAACAATGAGCAGTTCTTC
CASSLGGVWNNEQFF
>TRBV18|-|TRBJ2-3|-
TGTGCCAGCTCACCATCAGCGGCGCACACAGATACGCAGTATTTT
CASSPSAAHTDTQYF
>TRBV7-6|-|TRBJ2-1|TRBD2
TGTGCCAGCAGCTTAGACACTAGCGCGGGTGAGCAGTTCTTC
CASSLDTSAGEQFF
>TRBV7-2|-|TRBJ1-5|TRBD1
TGTGCCAGCAGCTTAGTTAATCCGACAGGGTGGAATCAGCCCCAGCATTTT
CASSLVNPTGWNQPQHF
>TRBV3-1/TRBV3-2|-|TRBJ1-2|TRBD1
TGTGCCAGCAGCCACGACAGGGGTAATGGCTACACCTTC
CASSHDRGNGYTF
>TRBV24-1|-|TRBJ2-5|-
TGTGCCACCAGGCGGGGGCGGGAGACCCAGTACTTC
CATRRGRETQYF
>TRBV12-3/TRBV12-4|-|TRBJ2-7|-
TGTGCCAGCAGTTTGGCTCAGGGGTGGGAGCAGTACTTC
CASSLAQGWEQYF
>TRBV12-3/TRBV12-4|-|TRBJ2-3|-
TGTGCCAGCAAGAGCTTAGATACGCAGTATTTT
CASKSLDTQYF
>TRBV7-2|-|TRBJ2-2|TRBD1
TGTGCCAGCAGACTCTCCAGGGGGCAAGGGGAGCTGTTTTTT
CASRLSRGQGELFF
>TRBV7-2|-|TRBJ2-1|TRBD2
TGTGCCAGCAGCCGTCTCGGGACTAGTTCCTACAATGAGCAGTTCTTC
CASSRLGTSSYNEQFF
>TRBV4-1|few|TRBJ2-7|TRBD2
TGCGCCAGCAGCCAAGCTCAGCGGGGGACCTACGAGCAGTACTTC
CASSQAQRGTYEQYF
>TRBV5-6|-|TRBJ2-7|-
TGTGCCAGCAGCTTCTCAGGAGGTTGGCAGTACTTC
CASSFSGGWQYF
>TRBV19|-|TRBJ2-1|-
TGTGCCAGTAGTATAGGGCCTAGCTCCTACAATGAGCAGTTCTTC
CASSIGPSSYNEQFF
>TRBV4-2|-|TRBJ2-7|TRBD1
TGTGCCAGCAGCCAAGAGACAGGGTTCAACGAGCAGTACTTC
CASSQETGFNEQYF
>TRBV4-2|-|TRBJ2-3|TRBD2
TGTGCCAGCAGCCAAGATAGCGGGGGATCCACAGATACGCAGTATTTT
CASSQDSGGSTDTQYF
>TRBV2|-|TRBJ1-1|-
TGTGCCAGCGACGGGGGAGTGAACACTGAAGCTTTCTTT
CASDGGVNTEAFF
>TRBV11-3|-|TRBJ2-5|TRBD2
TGTGCCAGCAGCCCAGGCGGACTAGCGGGGGGCCAAGAGACCCAGTACTTC
CASSPGGLAGGQETQYF
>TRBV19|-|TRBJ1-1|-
TGTGCCAGTAGTATGATTTTCGGGGGGAAGAACACTGAAGCTTTCTTT
CASSMIFGGKNTEAFF
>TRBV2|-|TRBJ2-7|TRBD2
TGTGCCAGCGGTCCGGGGGGTTGGGAGCAGTACTTC
CASGPGGWEQYF
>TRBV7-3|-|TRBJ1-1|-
TGTGCCAGCAGCTTAATCCAGGGATATAAGTCCGGCCGAACTGAAGCTTTCTTT
CASSLIQGYKSGRTEAFF
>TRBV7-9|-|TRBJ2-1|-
TGTGCCAGCAGCTTAAATTTCAGGGGTAGTAAGCAGTTCTTC
CASSLNFRGSKQFF
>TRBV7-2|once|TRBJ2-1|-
TGTGCCAGCAGCTTCCGGGGGACCTACAATGAGCAGTTCTTC
CASSFRGTYNEQFF
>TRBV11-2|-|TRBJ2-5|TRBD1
TGTGCCAGCAGCTGGGACAGTCGAGAGACCCAGTACTTC
CASSWDSRETQYF
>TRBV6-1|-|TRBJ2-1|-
TGTGCCAGCAGTGACCCGGGGAGGGGTAGCAGGGGTGAGCAGTTCTTC
CASSDPGRGSRGEQFF
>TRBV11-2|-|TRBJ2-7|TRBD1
TGTGCCAGCAGCTTAGTCAGGACAGGATCCTACGAGCAGTACTTC
CASSLVRTGSYEQYF